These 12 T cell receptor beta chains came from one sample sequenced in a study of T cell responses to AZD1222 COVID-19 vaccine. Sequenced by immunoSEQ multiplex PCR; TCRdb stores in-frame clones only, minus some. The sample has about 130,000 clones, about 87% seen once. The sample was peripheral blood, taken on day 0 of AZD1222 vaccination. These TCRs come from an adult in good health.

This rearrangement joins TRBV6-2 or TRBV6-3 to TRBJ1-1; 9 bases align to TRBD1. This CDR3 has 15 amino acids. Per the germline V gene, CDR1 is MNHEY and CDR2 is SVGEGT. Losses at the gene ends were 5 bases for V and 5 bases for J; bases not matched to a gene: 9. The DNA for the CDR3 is TGTGCCAGCAGTGGTCACAGGGGGCGAGAGACTGAAGCTTTCTTT. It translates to CASSGHRGRETEAFF.

The CDR3 region is CASTPLRRGTEAFF. CDR3 sequence (DNA): TGTGCCAGCACCCCCCTGAGACGGGGAACTGAAGCTTTCTTT. This sequence joins TRBV7-8 and TRBJ1-1; no clear D. Germline lookup yields CDR1 SGHVS and CDR2 FQNEAQ. The CDR3 length is 14 residues. V lost 7 bases, J lost 5 bases, and 17 bases lay in between. The full variable domain, its missing parts supplied by reference TRBV7-8 and TRBJ1-1, is GAGVSQSPRYKVAKRGQDVALRCDPISGHVSLFWYQQALGQGPEFLTYFQNEAQLDKSGLPSDRFFAERPEGSVSTLKIQRTQQEDSAVYLCASTPLRRGTEAFFGQGTRLTVV.

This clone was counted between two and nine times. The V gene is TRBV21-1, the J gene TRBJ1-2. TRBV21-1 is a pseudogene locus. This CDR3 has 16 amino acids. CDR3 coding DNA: TGTGCCAGCAGCAAAGGAACAGTGGGAGAGAGGTATGGCTACACCTTC. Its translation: CASSKGTVGERYGYTF.

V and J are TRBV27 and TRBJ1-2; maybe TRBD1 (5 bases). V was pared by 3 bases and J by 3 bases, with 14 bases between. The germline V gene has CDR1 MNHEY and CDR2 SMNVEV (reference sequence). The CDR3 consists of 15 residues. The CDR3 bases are TGTGCCAGCAGTTTTAGAGGGGAATTGTACTATGGCTACACCTTC. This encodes CASSFRGELYYGYTF.

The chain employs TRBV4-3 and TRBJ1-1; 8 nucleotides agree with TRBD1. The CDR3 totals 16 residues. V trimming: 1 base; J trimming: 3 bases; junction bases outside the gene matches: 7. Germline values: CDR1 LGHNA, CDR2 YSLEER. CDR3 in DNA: TGCGCCAGCAGCCAAGGACAGGGGAGTGGAGACACTGAAGCTTTCTTT. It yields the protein CASSQGQGSGDTEAFF.

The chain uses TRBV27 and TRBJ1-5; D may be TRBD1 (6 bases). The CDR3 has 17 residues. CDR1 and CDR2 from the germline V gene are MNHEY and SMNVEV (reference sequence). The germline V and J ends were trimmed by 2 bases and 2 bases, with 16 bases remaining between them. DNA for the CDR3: TGTGCCAGCAGTTTAGAGTGGGCTAGGGGGGGCAATCAGCCCCAGCATTTT. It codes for CASSLEWARGGNQPQHF.

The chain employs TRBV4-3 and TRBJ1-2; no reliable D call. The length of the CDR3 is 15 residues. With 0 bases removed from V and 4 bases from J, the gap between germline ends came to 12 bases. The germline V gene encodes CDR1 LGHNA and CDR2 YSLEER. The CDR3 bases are TGCGCCAGCAGCCAAGAGAAGTCCAGACTCTATGGCTACACCTTC. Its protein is CASSQEKSRLYGYTF.

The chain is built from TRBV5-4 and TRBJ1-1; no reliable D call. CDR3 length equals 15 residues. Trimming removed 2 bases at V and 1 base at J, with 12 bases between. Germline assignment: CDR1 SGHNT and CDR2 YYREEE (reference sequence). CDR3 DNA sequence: TGTGCCAGCAGCTTCTCAGGATTTCGGAACACTGAAGCTTTCTTT. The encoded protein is CASSFSGFRNTEAFF.

This CDR3 reads CASSPRQQSTDTQYF. The CDR3 DNA reads as TGCGCCAGCAGCCCTCGGCAACAGAGCACAGATACGCAGTATTTT. The rearrangement joins TRBV4-1 to TRBJ2-3; no reliable D call. CDR1 and CDR2 from the germline V gene are MGHRA and YSYEKL. The CDR3 extends over 15 amino acids. V lost 4 bases to trimming and J lost 0 bases, with 11 bases between them.

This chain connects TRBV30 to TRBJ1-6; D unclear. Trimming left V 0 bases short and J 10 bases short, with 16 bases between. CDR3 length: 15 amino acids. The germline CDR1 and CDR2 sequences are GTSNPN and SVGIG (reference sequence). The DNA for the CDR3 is TGTGCCTGGAGTGTACCGGGATCGGGAGACTCACCCCTCCACTTT. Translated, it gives CAWSVPGSGDSPLHF. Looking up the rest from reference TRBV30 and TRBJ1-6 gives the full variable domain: SQTIHQWPATLVQPVGSPLSLECTVEGTSNPNLYWYRQAAGRGLQLLFYSVGIGQISSEVPQNLSASRPQDRQFILSSKKLLLSDSGFYLCAWSVPGSGDSPLHFGNGTRLTVT.

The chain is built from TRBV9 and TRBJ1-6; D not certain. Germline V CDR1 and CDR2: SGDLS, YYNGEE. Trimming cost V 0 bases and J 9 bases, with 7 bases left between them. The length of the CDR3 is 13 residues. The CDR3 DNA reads TGTGCCAGCAGCGTAGTTCTGGGTTCACCCCTCCACTTT. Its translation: CASSVVLGSPLHF.

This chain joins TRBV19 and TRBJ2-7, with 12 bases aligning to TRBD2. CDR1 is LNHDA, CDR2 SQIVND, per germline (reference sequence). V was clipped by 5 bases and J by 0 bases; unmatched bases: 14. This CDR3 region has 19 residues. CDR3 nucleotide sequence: TGTGCCAGTAGTCCTACGACTAGCGGGGGTCTACCCGTCTCCTACGAGCAGTACTTC. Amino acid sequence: CASSPTTSGGLPVSYEQYF.